Listed below are T cell receptor beta chains from one sample, sequenced in a study of CD8 T cells in ankylosing spondylitis. TCRdb called the 5' RACE reads again in MiXCR, with one record for every CDR3 protein. The data contain about 160,000 distinct CDR3 sequences, 40% to 50% of them singletons. Sequencing was performed on synovial fluid, either unsorted or a sorted T cell fraction (not recorded which). Receptor source: a male donor with ankylosing spondylitis. The CDR3 runs from the conserved cysteine through the conserved F or W. The D gene is left open where the match is weak. Rows may omit the clone size; those that give it use once, few, many or a size class.

J	V	D	size	length	CDR3	DNA
TRBJ2-7	TRBV5-6	TRBD2	many	14	CASSMGLAGVEQYF	TGTGCCAGCAGCATGGGACTAGCGGGAGTTGAGCAGTACTTC
TRBJ2-6	TRBV4-1	-	few	16	CASSQEAGTGANVLTF	TGCGCCAGCAGCCAAGAGGCAGGGACTGGGGCCAACGTCCTGACTTTC
TRBJ1-4	TRBV27	-	many	17	CASSLSDSPIGGEKLFF	TGTGCCAGCAGTTTATCTGACAGCCCGATTGGGGGGGAAAAACTGTTTTTT
TRBJ1-1	TRBV7-2	-	-	15	CASSLDHCRATEAFF	TGTGCCAGCAGCTTAGACCACTGTCGGGCCACTGAAGCTTTCTTT
TRBJ2-1	TRBV11-1	TRBD2	-	18	CASSFGYTGTSYYNEQFF	TGTGCCAGCAGCTTCGGATATACCGGGACTAGCTACTACAATGAGCAGTTCTTC
TRBJ2-5	TRBV30	-	-	13	CAWRMFGQETQYF	TGTGCCTGGAGAATGTTTGGCCAAGAGACCCAGTACTTC
TRBJ2-2	TRBV7-2	-	-	18	CASSLARGLESPTGELFF	TGTGCCAGCAGCTTAGCCAGGGGACTTGAGTCGCCCACCGGGGAGCTGTTTTTT
TRBJ1-6	TRBV3-1	TRBD1	few	19	CASRQFGQGVEPVDSPLHF	TGTGCCAGCAGACAATTTGGACAGGGCGTCGAACCCGTGGATTCACCCCTCCACTTT
TRBJ2-2	TRBV7-4	TRBD2	-	16	CASSETGTTHTGELFF	TGTGCCAGCAGCGAGACCGGGACTACCCACACCGGGGAGCTGTTTTTT
TRBJ1-6	TRBV12-3/TRBV12-4	TRBD1	few	14	CASSNGTGTSPLHF	TGTGCCAGCAGCAACGGGACAGGGACTTCACCCCTCCACTTT
TRBJ1-1	TRBV5-1	-	few	14	CASSLDQMNTEAFF	TGCGCCAGCAGCTTAGACCAGATGAACACTGAAGCTTTCTTT
TRBJ2-1	TRBV12-3/TRBV12-4	-	-	11	CASSLLYEQFF	TGTGCCAGCAGTTTATTGTATGAGCAGTTCTTC
TRBJ2-2	TRBV12-3/TRBV12-4	-	few	13	CASSREFVGELFF	TGTGCCAGCAGTCGCGAGTTCGTCGGGGAGCTGTTTTTT
TRBJ2-3	TRBV4-3	TRBD2	-	17	CASSQEEGTSFSDTQYF	TGCGCCAGCAGCCAAGAAGAGGGGACTAGCTTTTCAGATACGCAGTATTTT
TRBJ1-1	TRBV27	TRBD1	-	15	CASSLTGAGNTEAFF	TGTGCCAGCAGTTTAACAGGGGCTGGGAACACTGAAGCTTTCTTT
TRBJ1-6	TRBV12-3/TRBV12-4	-	few	13	CASSSPPRSPLHF	TGTGCCAGCAGTTCCCCCCCCAGATCACCCCTCCACTTT
TRBJ1-2	TRBV3-1	-	-	16	CASSPLIWGLYYGYTF	TGTGCCAGCAGCCCGTTGATTTGGGGTCTCTACTATGGCTACACCTTC
TRBJ2-1	TRBV4-3	TRBD1	-	17	CASSQGIGQGAMDEQFF	TGCGCCAGCAGCCAGGGTATCGGACAGGGGGCTATGGATGAGCAGTTCTTC
TRBJ2-5	TRBV7-2	TRBD2	few	15	CASSLSLAGKETQYF	TGTGCCAGCAGCTTATCTCTAGCGGGGAAAGAGACCCAGTACTTC
TRBJ2-7	TRBV18	-	-	15	CASSRVGGTFYEQYF	TGTGCCAGCTCTCGAGTAGGGGGGACCTTCTACGAGCAGTACTTC
TRBJ2-1	TRBV10-3	-	-	15	CAISERQGEGNEQFF	TGTGCCATCAGTGAAAGACAAGGGGAAGGGAATGAGCAGTTCTTC
TRBJ1-6	TRBV4-1	-	-	14	CASSQRVHNSPLHF	TGCGCCAGCAGCCAGAGGGTCCATAATTCACCCCTCCACTTT
TRBJ1-4	TRBV4-2	-	once	16	CASSQDAGPPNEKLFF	TGTGCCAGCAGCCAAGATGCGGGGCCACCTAATGAAAAACTGTTTTTT
TRBJ1-4	TRBV28	-	-	19	CASSLPADRGSHWNEKLFF	TGTGCCAGCAGTTTACCAGCCGACCGGGGGTCTCATTGGAATGAAAAACTGTTTTTT
TRBJ2-1	TRBV7-8	TRBD1	few	13	CASSRTGYNEQFF	TGTGCCAGCAGCAGGACAGGCTACAATGAGCAGTTCTTC
TRBJ1-3	TRBV11-2	-	-	15	CASSLGPFPGNTIYF	TGTGCCAGCAGCTTGGGACCTTTTCCTGGAAACACCATATATTTT
TRBJ2-1	TRBV4-1	-	few	18	CASSQARLGFQGLNEQFF	TGCGCCAGCAGCCAAGCCAGATTGGGGTTCCAGGGGCTAAATGAGCAGTTCTTC
TRBJ2-7	TRBV12-3/TRBV12-4	-	-	14	CASSSGLMPYEQYF	TGTGCCAGCAGTTCCGGACTGATGCCCTACGAGCAGTACTTC
TRBJ2-2	TRBV4-1	-	few	13	CASSQDYTGELFF	TGCGCCAGCAGCCAGGATTACACCGGGGAGCTGTTTTTT
TRBJ1-3	TRBV27	TRBD1	many	20	CASSFSPPGQGPYSGNTIYF	TGTGCCAGCAGTTTCTCCCCGCCGGGACAGGGGCCGTACTCTGGAAACACCATATATTTT
TRBJ2-1	TRBV6-4	TRBD1	many	15	CASSDGTAHNNEQFF	TGTGCCAGCAGTGACGGGACAGCCCATAACAATGAGCAGTTCTTC
TRBJ2-3	TRBV6-5	-	-	15	CASSYGWRGADTQYF	TGTGCCAGCAGTTACGGTTGGAGGGGCGCAGATACGCAGTATTTT
TRBJ1-1	TRBV10-3	-	-	15	CAISNSGTLNTEAFF	TGTGCCATCAGCAATTCCGGGACACTAAACACTGAAGCTTTCTTT
TRBJ2-1	TRBV18	TRBD2	-	15	CASSPSGRLYNEQFF	TGTGCCAGCTCACCAAGCGGGAGGCTCTACAATGAGCAGTTCTTC
TRBJ2-1	TRBV5-1	TRBD2	-	16	CASSYRLAGGHGEQFF	TGCGCCAGCAGCTACCGACTAGCGGGAGGCCATGGTGAGCAGTTCTTC
TRBJ2-3	TRBV9	-	many	15	CASSVGADSTDTQYF	TGTGCCAGCAGCGTAGGGGCGGACAGCACAGATACGCAGTATTTT
TRBJ2-4	TRBV28	-	-	19	CASSLWTLRAFRAKNIQYF	TGTGCCAGCAGTTTATGGACCCTCCGGGCCTTTCGAGCCAAAAACATTCAGTACTTC
TRBJ2-3	TRBV3-1	-	-	15	CASSGPGGLTDTQYF	TGTGCCAGCAGCGGCCCCGGGGGGCTCACAGATACGCAGTATTTT
TRBJ2-3	TRBV12-3/TRBV12-4	TRBD1	few	16	CASSLSGGPSTDTQYF	TGTGCCAGCAGTTTGTCAGGGGGCCCTAGCACAGATACGCAGTATTTT
TRBJ2-1	TRBV4-3	TRBD2	-	17	CASSHACLAGGLNEQFF	TGCGCCAGCAGCCACGCCTGCCTAGCGGGAGGGCTCAATGAGCAGTTCTTC
TRBJ1-2	TRBV5-4	-	-	15	CASSLGYTGFYGYTF	TGTGCCAGCAGCTTGGGGTACACAGGATTCTATGGCTACACCTTC
TRBJ1-5	TRBV10-3	-	-	14	CAISDLQGNQPQHF	TGTGCCATCAGTGATCTTCAGGGCAATCAGCCCCAGCATTTT
TRBJ2-3	TRBV12-3/TRBV12-4	-	-	14	CAEKAGSIPDTQYF	TGTGCCGAGAAAGCTGGCTCGATCCCAGATACGCAGTATTTT
TRBJ2-4	TRBV7-9	-	few	17	CASSLPSSALAKNIQYF	TGTGCCAGCAGCCTACCAAGTTCGGCCCTAGCCAAAAACATTCAGTACTTC
TRBJ1-2	TRBV25-1	-	-	13	CASSEWSNYGYTF	TGTGCCAGCAGTGAATGGTCCAACTATGGCTACACCTTC